This T cell receptor (beta chain) was captured in a study of T cell responses to AZD1222 COVID-19 vaccine. Across the study: The analysis combined second doses at about 4 or about 12 weeks.

General observations from the study: Females made up more of the donors, who were largely white British, and clonal diversity may have come out too low. Dominant CD4 TCR responses targeted spike regions 160-218 and 743-854. Close to half of all spike-specific TCRs reportedly target regions of the variants that are unmutated.

Only in-frame clones appear in the TCRdb table, and some are missing; sequencing was by immunoSEQ multiplex PCR. The sample includes roughly 40,000 clones, over 60% of them seen just once. About this clone: The target antigen is unknown.

The V and J ends lost 1 base and 0 bases respectively, with 8 bases between them. In germline, CDR1 is SGHAT, CDR2 FQNNGV. This CDR3 is 15 amino acids long. The TCR comes from an adult in good health. Sequencing used peripheral blood, obtained on day 0 of AZD1222 vaccination. This sequence joins TRBV11-2 and TRBJ2-3; D unclear. CDR3 DNA: TGTGCCAGCAGCTTAGGCCAGGACAGCACAGATACGCAGTATTTT. Its translation: CASSLGQDSTDTQYF.